The clone carrying this T cell receptor (beta chain) was recorded a few times. The antigen remains unidentified. With 10-nucleotide random UMIs, 5'RACE was used to make the cDNA. TCRdb fed the 5' RACE reads into MiXCR, producing one record per CDR3 protein. Here the sample spans some 25,000 distinct CDR3 sequences, over 5.5% being singletons. This entry comes from a study of neurological immune-mediated disorders. General observations from the study: None of the CDR3 amino acid sequences found in expanded clones was shared across subjects. This suggests that the TCR-beta repertoires were private in all groups.

The unsorted libraries were prepared from 2 million PBMCs (stored at -80 C). Germline CDR1 is SGHRS and CDR2 is YFSETQ. The germline V and J ends were trimmed by 2 bases and 1 base, with 10 bases remaining between them. The CDR3 covers 15 residues. This sequence joins TRBV5-1 and TRBJ2-1; D is possibly TRBD1 or TRBD2 (5 bases each). This receptor was identified in a woman between 35 and 50 years old in good health. Sequenced: PBMCs. In DNA form, the CDR3 reads TGCGCCAGCAGCTTTTTTGGGACGTCCTACAATGAGCAGTTCTTC. It translates to CASSFFGTSYNEQFF.